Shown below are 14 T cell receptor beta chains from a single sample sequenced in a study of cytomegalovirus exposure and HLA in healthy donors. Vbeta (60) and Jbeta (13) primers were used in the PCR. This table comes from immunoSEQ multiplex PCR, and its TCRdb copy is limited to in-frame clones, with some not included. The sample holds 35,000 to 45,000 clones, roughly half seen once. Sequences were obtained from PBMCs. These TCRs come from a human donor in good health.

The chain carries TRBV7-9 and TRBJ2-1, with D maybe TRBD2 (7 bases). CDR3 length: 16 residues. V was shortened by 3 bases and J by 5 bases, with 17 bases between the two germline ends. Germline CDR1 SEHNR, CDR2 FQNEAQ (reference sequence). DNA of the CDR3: TGTGCCAGCAGCTTCGGGGGCGGGGGCGGGAACAATGAGCAGTTCTTC. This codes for CASSFGGGGGNNEQFF.

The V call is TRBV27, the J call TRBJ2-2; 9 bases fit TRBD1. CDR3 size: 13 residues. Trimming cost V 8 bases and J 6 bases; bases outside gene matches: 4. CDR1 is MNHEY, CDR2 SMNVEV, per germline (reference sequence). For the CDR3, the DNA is TGTGCCAGCCATCGGACAGGGGCCGGGGAGCTGTTTTTT. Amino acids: CASHRTGAGELFF.

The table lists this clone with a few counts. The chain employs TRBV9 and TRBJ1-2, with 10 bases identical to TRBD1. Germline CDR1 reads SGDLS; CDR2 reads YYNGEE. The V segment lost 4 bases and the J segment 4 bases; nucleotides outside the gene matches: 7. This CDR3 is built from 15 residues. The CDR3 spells CASSFRDRGSYGYTF. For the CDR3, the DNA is TGTGCCAGCAGCTTCCGGGACAGGGGATCCTATGGCTACACCTTC.

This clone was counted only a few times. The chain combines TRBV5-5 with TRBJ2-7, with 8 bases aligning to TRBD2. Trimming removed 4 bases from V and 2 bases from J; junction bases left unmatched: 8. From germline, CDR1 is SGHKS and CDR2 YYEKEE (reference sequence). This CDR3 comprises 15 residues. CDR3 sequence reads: CASSRSGSGTYEQYF. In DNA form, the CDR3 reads TGTGCCAGCAGCCGCAGCGGGAGTGGGACCTACGAGCAGTACTTC. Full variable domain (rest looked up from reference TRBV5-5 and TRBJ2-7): DAGVTQSPTHLIKTRGQQVTLRCSPISGHKSVSWYQQVLGQGPQFIFQYYEKEERGRGNFPDRFSARQFPNYSSELNVNALLLGDSALYLCASSRSGSGTYEQYFGPGTRLTVT.

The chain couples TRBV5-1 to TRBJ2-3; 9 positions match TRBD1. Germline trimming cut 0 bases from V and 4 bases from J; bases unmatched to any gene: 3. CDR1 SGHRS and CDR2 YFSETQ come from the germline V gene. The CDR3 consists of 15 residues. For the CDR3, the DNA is TGCGCCAGCAGCTTGGGGGACAGGGCATCAGATACGCAGTATTTT. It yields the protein CASSLGDRASDTQYF.

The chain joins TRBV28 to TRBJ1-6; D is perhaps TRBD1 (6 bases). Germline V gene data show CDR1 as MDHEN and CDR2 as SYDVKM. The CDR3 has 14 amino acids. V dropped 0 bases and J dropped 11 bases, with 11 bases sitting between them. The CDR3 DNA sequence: TGTGCCAGCAGTTTATGGCAGGGGAGAGCACCCCTCCACTTT. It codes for CASSLWQGRAPLHF.

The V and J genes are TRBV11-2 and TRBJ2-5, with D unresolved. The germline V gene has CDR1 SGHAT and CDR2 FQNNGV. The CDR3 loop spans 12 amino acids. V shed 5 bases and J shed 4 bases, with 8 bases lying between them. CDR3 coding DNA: TGTGCCAGCAGCCCCGACTTAGAGACCCAGTACTTC. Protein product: CASSPDLETQYF.

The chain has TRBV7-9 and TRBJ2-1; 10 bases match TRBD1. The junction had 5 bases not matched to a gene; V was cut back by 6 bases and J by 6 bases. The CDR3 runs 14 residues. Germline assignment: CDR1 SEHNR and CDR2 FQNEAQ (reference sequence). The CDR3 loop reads CASRGTGDGNEQFF. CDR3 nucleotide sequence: TGTGCCAGCAGGGGGACAGGGGATGGCAATGAGCAGTTCTTC.

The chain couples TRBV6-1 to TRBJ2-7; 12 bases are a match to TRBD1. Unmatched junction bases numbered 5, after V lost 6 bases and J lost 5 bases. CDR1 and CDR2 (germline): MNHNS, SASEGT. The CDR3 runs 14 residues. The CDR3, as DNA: TGTGCCAGCAGATACCGGGACAGGGGGCACGAGCAGTACTTC. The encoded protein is CASRYRDRGHEQYF.

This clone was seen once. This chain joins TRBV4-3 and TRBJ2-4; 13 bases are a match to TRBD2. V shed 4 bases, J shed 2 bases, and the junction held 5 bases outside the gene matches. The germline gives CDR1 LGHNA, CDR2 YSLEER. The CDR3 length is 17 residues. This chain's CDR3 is CASSLQTSGGSKNIQYF. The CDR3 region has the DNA TGCGCCAGCAGCCTTCAGACTAGCGGGGGGTCCAAAAACATTCAGTACTTC.

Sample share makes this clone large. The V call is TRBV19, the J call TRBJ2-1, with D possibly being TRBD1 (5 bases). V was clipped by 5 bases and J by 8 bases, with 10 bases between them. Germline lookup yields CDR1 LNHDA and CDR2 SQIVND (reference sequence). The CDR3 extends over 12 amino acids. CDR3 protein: CASSWGLDEQFF. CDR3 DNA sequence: TGTGCCAGTAGTTGGGGCTTGGATGAGCAGTTCTTC.

CDR3 coding DNA: TGTGCCAGCAGCTTAGGAGCTTCCGTGGACGAGCAGTACTTC. It translates to CASSLGASVDEQYF. This chain links TRBV7-3 with TRBJ2-7; no clear D. CDR1 and CDR2 from the germline V gene are SGHTA and FQGTGA. The V and J ends lost 2 bases and 5 bases respectively, with 13 bases between them. The CDR3 is made up of 14 amino acids.

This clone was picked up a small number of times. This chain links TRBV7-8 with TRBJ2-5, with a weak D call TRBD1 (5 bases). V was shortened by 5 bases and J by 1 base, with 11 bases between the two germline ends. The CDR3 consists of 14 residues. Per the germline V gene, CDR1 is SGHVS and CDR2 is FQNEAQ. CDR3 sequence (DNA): TGTGCCAGCAGCCCGACCAGGGTCCAAGAGACCCAGTACTTC. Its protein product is CASSPTRVQETQYF. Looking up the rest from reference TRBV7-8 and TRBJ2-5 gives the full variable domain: GAGVSQSPRYKVAKRGQDVALRCDPISGHVSLFWYQQALGQGPEFLTYFQNEAQLDKSGLPSDRFFAERPEGSVSTLKIQRTQQEDSAVYLCASSPTRVQETQYFGPGTRLLVL.

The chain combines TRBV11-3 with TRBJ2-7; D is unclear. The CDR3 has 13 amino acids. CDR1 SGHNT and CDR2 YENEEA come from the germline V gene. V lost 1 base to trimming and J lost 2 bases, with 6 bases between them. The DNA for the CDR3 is TGTGCCAGCAGCTTAGGCGTCGCCTACGAGCAGTACTTC. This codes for CASSLGVAYEQYF.